The 8 T cell receptor beta chains below all came from one sample that was sequenced in a study of T cell changes during pregnancy in multiple sclerosis. Produced via immunoSEQ multiplex PCR; TCRdb's table is partial and in-frame only. The sample yields 57,000 or so clones, 85% to 95% seen once. Here the sequenced sample was peripheral blood, taken after pregnancy. The origin of the receptors is a female donor in good health, enrolled as a control in a pregnancy study.

The table lists this clone with a count of one. The gene calls are TRBV4-1 and TRBJ1-2, with 7 bases that match TRBD1. The CDR3 consists of 18 residues. CDR1 is MGHRA, CDR2 YSYEKL, per germline. V was clipped by 0 bases and J by 8 bases; unmatched bases: 18. The CDR3 loop reads CASSQDPRAYRGDRGYTF. The DNA for the CDR3 is TGCGCCAGCAGCCAAGACCCCAGGGCTTACAGGGGCGATAGAGGCTACACCTTC.

The chain uses TRBV5-1 and TRBJ1-1, with TRBD1 matching 8 bases. Germline V lookup: CDR1 SGHRS, CDR2 YFSETQ. The CDR3 is 15 residues long. V shed 1 base, J shed 6 bases, and the junction held 8 bases outside the gene matches. The CDR3 loop reads CASSLTDREPAEAFF. In DNA form, the CDR3 reads TGCGCCAGCAGCTTGACGGACAGGGAACCGGCTGAAGCTTTCTTT.

The V gene is TRBV14, the J gene TRBJ1-2; TRBD1 agrees at 11 bases. Germline V gene sequence: CDR1 SGHDN, CDR2 FVKESK. This CDR3 has 16 residues. V lost 1 base to trimming and J lost 2 bases; unmatched junction nucleotides: 3. CDR3: CASSQVGQGVNYGYTF. The DNA for the CDR3 is TGTGCCAGCAGCCAAGTGGGACAGGGGGTGAACTATGGCTACACCTTC.

The chain joins TRBV10-3 to TRBJ2-7; tentative D call: TRBD1 (5 bases). Trimming shortened V by 7 bases and J by 7 bases, and 17 bases separated the two germline ends. The CDR3 spans 13 residues. Germline V lookup: CDR1 ENHRY, CDR2 SYGVKD. CDR3 nucleotides: TGTGCCATCAACGGTCCACACCAGGGTGAGCAGTACTTC. As protein: CAINGPHQGEQYF.

The sample holds one count of this clone. The chain employs TRBV27 and TRBJ1-5; a possible D gene is TRBD1 (5 bases). Looked up from germline, CDR1 is MNHEY and CDR2 is SMNVEV (reference sequence). The CDR3 totals 14 residues. The V end was cut by 4 bases, the J end by 1 base, with 8 bases between. The CDR3 nucleotides read TGTGCCAGCAGTTGGGGGGACAGCAATCAGCCCCAGCATTTT. Translated: CASSWGDSNQPQHF.

Here the CDR3 reads CASSFFLQGVATEAFF. CDR3 nucleotides: TGCGCCAGCAGCTTTTTCCTACAGGGGGTCGCCACTGAAGCTTTCTTT. This chain joins TRBV5-1 and TRBJ1-1, with 8 bases matching TRBD1. Germline V lookup: CDR1 SGHRS, CDR2 YFSETQ. The CDR3 extends over 16 amino acids. J gave up 4 bases and V 2 bases, and 10 bases lay outside the gene matches.

The gene calls are TRBV9 and TRBJ2-4; 9 nucleotides line up with TRBD2. After removal of 0 bases from V and 7 bases from J, the junction contained 5 bases not matched to a gene. The CDR3 has 15 amino acids. Per the germline V gene, CDR1 is SGDLS and CDR2 is YYNGEE. In nucleotides, the CDR3 is TGTGCCAGCAGCGTAGAGGGCGGGGGGGCGAACATTCAGTACTTC. Residues: CASSVEGGGANIQYF.

This chain joins TRBV5-1 and TRBJ2-1, with TRBD2 matching over 7 bases. The CDR3 is 14 amino acids. The V gene end was trimmed by 0 bases and the J gene end by 5 bases; junction bases not matched to a gene: 2. The germline V gene encodes CDR1 SGHRS and CDR2 YFSETQ. The CDR3 DNA reads TGCGCCAGCAGCTTGGGGACTAGAGACAATGAGCAGTTCTTC. Its translation: CASSLGTRDNEQFF.